This TCR beta chain was documented in a study of cytomegalovirus exposure and HLA in healthy donors. CDR3 length: 17 amino acids. J was trimmed by 1 base and V by 5 bases; bases with no gene match: 14. Per germline, CDR1 SQVTM and CDR2 ANQGSEA. This clone was seen a few times. Its target is not known. Study-wide findings and caveats: Among CMV-associated TCR beta chains, most appeared HLA-restricted in a later analysis. Some public TCRs appeared in many individuals, while most sequences were rare.

Primers for the PCR totalled 60 Vbeta and 13 Jbeta. TCRdb keeps only in-frame clones here, not all; method: immunoSEQ multiplex PCR. Counted here are roughly 140,000 clones, 9.4% occurring once; the ten biggest clones make up 1.5% to 2%. Sequencing was done on a sample of PBMCs. The chain is built from TRBV29-1 and TRBJ2-1; 7 bases align to TRBD2. This receptor was identified in a male donor in good health and CMV-seronegative. The CDR3 coding sequence is TGCAGCGTTAGGGAGGGACTAAAGATGGAGTCCTACAATGAGCAGTTCTTC. Amino acid sequence: CSVREGLKMESYNEQFF.